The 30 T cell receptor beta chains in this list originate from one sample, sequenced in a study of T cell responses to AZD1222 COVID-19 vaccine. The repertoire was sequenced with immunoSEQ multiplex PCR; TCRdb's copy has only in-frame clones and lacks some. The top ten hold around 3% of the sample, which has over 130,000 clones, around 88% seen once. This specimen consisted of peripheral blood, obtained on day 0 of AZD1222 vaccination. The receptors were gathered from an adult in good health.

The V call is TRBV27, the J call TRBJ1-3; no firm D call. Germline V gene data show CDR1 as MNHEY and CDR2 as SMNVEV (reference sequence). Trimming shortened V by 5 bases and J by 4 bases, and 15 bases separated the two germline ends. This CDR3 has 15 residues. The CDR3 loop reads CASSPIGLPGNTIYF. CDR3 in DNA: TGTGCCAGCAGTCCGATCGGCCTTCCCGGAAACACCATATATTTT.

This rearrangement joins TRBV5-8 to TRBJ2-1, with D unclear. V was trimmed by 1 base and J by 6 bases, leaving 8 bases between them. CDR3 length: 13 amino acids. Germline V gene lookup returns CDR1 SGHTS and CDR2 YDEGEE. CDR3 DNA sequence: TGTGCCAGCAGCTTGCTGCGCGCCAATGAGCAGTTCTTC. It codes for CASSLLRANEQFF.

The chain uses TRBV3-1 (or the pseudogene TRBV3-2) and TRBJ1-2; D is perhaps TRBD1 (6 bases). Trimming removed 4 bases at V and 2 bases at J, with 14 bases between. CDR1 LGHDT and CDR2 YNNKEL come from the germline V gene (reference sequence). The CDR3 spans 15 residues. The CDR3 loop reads CASSPGPGANYGYTF. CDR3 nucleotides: TGTGCCAGCAGCCCAGGCCCGGGGGCGAACTATGGCTACACCTTC.

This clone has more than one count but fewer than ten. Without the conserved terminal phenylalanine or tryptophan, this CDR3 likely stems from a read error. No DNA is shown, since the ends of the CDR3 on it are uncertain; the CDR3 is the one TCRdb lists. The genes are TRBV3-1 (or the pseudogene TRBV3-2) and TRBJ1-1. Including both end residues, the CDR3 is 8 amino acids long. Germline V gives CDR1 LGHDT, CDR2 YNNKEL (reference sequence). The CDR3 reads CASSIGTK.

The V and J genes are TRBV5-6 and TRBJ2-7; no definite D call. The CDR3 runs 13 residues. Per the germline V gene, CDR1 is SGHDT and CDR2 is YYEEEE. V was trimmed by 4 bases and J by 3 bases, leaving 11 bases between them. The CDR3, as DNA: TGTGCCAGCAGCCGCGCCCAACGCTACGAGCAGTACTTC. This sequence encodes CASSRAQRYEQYF.

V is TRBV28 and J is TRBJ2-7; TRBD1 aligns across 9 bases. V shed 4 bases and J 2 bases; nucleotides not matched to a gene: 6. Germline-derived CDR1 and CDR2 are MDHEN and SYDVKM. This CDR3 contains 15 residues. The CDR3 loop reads CASSSPGTGPYEQYF. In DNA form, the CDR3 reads TGTGCCAGCAGTTCACCCGGGACAGGGCCCTACGAGCAGTACTTC.

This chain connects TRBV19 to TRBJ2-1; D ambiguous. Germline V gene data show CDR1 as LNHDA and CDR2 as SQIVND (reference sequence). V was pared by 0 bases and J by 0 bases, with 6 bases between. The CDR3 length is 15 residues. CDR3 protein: CASSIDRSSYNEQFF. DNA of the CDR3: TGTGCCAGTAGTATAGATAGAAGCTCCTACAATGAGCAGTTCTTC. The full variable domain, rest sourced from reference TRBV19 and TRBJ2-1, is DGGITQSPKYLFRKEGQNVTLSCEQNLNHDAMYWYRQDPGQGLRLIYYSQIVNDFQKGDIAEGYSVSREKKESFPLTVTSAQKNPTAFYLCASSIDRSSYNEQFFGPGTRLTVL.

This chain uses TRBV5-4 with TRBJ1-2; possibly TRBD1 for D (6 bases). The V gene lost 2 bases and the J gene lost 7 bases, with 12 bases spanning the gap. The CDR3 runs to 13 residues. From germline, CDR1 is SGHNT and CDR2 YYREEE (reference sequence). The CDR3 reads CASSLGGSTGYTF. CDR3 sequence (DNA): TGTGCCAGCAGCTTAGGGGGTTCTACTGGCTACACCTTC.

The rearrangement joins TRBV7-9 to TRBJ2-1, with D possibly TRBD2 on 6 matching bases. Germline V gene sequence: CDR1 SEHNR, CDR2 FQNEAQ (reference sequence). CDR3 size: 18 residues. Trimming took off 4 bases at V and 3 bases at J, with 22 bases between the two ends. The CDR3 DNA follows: TGTGCCAGCAGCTCCACCTTAACCGGGACTCGCATCTACAATGAGCAGTTCTTC. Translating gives CASSSTLTGTRIYNEQFF.

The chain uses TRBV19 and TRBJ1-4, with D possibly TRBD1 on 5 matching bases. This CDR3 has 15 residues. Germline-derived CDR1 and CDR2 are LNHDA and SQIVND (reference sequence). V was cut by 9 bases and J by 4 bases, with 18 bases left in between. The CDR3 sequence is CASSDRGTLNEKLFF. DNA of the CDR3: TGTGCCAGCTCCGACAGAGGGACTCTTAATGAAAAACTGTTTTTT.

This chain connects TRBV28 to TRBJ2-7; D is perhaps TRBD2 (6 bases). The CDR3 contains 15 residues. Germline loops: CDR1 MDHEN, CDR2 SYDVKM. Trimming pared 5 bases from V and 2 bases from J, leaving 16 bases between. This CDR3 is CASSPPSGGAYEQYF. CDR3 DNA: TGTGCCAGCAGTCCCCCCAGCGGAGGGGCCTACGAGCAGTACTTC.

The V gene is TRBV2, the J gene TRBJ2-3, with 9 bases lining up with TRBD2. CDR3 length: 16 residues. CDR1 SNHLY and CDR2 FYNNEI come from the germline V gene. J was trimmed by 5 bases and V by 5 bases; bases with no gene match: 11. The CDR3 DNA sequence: TGTGCCAGCAGTACCCGTAGCGGGAGAGCGGGAGATACGCAGTATTTT. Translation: CASSTRSGRAGDTQYF.

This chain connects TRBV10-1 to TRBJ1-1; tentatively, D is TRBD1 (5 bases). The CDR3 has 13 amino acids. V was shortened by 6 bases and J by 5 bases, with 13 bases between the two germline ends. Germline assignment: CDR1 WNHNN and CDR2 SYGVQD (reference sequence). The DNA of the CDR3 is TGCGCCAGCAGCCCCGGGACGGTGACTGAAGCTTTCTTT. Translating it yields CASSPGTVTEAFF.

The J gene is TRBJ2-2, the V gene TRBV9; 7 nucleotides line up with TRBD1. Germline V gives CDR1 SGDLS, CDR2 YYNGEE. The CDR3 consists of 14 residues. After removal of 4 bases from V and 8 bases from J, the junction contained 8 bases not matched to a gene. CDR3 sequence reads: CASSRQGERGELFF. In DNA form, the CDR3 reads TGTGCCAGCAGCCGACAGGGTGAGAGGGGGGAGCTGTTTTTT.

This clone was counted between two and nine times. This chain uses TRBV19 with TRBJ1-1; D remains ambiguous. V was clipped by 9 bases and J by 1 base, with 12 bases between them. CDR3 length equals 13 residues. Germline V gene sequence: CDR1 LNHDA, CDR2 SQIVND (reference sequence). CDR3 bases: TGTGCCAGCAGGCCCAATACGAACACTGAAGCTTTCTTT. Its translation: CASRPNTNTEAFF.

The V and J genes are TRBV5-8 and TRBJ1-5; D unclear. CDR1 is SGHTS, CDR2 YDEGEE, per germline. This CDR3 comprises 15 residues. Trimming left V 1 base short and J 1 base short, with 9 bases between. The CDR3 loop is CASSLWAESNQPQHF. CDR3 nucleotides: TGTGCCAGCAGCTTGTGGGCAGAGAGCAATCAGCCCCAGCATTTT.

The CDR3 DNA sequence: TGTGCCAGCAGCTTCGGACAGGGTGTCTACGAGCAGTACTTC. Translated: CASSFGQGVYEQYF. The V and J genes are TRBV7-9 and TRBJ2-7; 8 nucleotides align to TRBD1. The junction had 4 bases not matched to a gene; V was cut back by 3 bases and J by 3 bases. CDR3 length: 14 residues. The V gene's germline CDR1 is SEHNR and CDR2 FQNEAQ (reference sequence).

The CDR3 DNA is TGTGCCAGCAGCACCGCCATTAATTACGAGCAGTACTTC. Translated: CASSTAINYEQYF. The genes are TRBV9 and TRBJ2-7; D unclear. Between the trimmed V and J ends, which lost 4 bases and 4 bases, there was a span of 12 bases. The CDR3 covers 13 residues. Germline CDR1 reads SGDLS; CDR2 reads YYNGEE.

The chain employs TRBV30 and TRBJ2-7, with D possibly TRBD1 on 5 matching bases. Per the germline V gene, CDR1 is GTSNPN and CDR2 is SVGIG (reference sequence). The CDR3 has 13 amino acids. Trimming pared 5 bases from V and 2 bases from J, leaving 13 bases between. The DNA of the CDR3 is TGTGCCTGGCAACCGACAGTAACCTACGAGCAGTACTTC. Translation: CAWQPTVTYEQYF.

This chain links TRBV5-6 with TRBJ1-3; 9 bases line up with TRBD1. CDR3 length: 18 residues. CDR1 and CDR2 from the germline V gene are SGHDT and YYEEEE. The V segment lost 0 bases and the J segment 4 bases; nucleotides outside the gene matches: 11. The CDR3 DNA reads TGTGCCAGCAGCTTGGAGCGCAGGGACAGGGTTAGAGGAAACACCATATATTTT. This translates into CASSLERRDRVRGNTIYF.

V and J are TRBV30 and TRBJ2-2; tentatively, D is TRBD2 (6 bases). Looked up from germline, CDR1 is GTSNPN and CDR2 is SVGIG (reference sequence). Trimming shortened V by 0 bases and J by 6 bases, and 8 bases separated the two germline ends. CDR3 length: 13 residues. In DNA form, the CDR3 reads TGTGCCTGGAGTGTGGGGGGAGCCGGGGAGCTGTTTTTT. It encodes CAWSVGGAGELFF.

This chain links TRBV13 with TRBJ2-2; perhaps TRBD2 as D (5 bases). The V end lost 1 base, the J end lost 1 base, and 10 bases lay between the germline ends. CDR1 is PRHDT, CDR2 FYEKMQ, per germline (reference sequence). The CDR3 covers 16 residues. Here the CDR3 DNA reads TGTGCCAGCAGCTTAGCTCTGGGAGTGAACACCGGGGAGCTGTTTTTT. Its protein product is CASSLALGVNTGELFF.

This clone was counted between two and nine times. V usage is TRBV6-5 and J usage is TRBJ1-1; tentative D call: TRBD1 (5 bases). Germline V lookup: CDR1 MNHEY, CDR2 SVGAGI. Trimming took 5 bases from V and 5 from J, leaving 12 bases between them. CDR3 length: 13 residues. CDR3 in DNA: TGTGCCAGCAGTCAAAGACGGGGGACTGAAGCTTTCTTT. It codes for CASSQRRGTEAFF.

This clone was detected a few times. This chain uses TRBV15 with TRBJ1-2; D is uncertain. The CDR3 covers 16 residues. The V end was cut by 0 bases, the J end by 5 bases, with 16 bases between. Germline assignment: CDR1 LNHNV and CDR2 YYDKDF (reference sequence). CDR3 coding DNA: TGTGCCACCAGCAGAGATTCGTTAGCGGACGGGTATGGCTACACCTTC. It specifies CATSRDSLADGYGYTF.

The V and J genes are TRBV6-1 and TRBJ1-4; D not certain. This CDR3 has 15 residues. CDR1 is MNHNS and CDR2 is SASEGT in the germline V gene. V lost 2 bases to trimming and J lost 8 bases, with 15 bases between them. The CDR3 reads CASSEPASEWEKLFF. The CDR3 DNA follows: TGTGCCAGCAGTGAACCCGCGAGTGAGTGGGAAAAACTGTTTTTT.

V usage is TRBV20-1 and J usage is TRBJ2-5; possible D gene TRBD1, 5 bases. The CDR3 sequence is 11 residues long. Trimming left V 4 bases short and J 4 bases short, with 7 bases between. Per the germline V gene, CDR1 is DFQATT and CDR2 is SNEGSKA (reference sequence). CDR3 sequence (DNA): TGCAGTGCTATCCAGGGAGAGACCCAGTACTTC. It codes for CSAIQGETQYF.

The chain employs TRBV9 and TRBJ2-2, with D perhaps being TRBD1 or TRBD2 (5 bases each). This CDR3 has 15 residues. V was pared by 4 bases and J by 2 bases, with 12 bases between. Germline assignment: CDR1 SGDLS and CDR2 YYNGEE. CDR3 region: CASSPRGDNTGELFF. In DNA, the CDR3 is TGTGCCAGCAGCCCCAGAGGGGATAACACCGGGGAGCTGTTTTTT.

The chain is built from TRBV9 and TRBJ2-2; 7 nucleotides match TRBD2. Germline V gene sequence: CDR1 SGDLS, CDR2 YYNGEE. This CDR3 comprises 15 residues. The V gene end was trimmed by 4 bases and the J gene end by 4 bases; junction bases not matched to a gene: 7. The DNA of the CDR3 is TGTGCCAGCAGCTCGAGCCTAGCGGTCACCGGGGAGCTGTTTTTT. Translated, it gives CASSSSLAVTGELFF.

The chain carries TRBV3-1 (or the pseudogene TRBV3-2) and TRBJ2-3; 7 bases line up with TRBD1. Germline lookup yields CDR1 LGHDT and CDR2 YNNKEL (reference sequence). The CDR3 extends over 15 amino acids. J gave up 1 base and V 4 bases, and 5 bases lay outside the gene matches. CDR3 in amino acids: CASSLRGPRTDTQYF. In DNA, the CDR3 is TGTGCCAGCAGCCTGAGGGGGCCTCGCACAGATACGCAGTATTTT.

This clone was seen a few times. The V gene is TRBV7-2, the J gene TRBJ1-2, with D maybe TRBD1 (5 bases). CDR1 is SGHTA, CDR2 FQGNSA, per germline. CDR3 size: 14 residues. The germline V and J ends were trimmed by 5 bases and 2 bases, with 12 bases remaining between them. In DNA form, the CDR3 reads TGTGCCAGCAGCCCCAGGGACGTAAACTATGGCTACACCTTC. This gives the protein CASSPRDVNYGYTF.